These 30 T cell receptor beta chains were all obtained from the same sample, sequenced in a study of glioma-infiltrating T cells. Amplification of TCR alpha and beta CDR3 regions from RNA used iRepertoire nested multiplex PCR. TCRdb itself ran the multiplex PCR reads through MiXCR, one entry per CDR3 protein. The table has some 120,000 distinct CDR3 sequences, roughly 25% seen once. Sequenced: glioma tissue, nonneoplastic brain tissue, or PBMCs (not recorded which). All receptors derive from a human donor with low-grade glioma or glioblastoma, undergoing nonglioma brain surgery, or in good health (not recorded which).

This chain joins TRBV2 and TRBJ2-5; unclear D gene. The germline V gene has CDR1 SNHLY and CDR2 FYNNEI. V was cut by 8 bases and J by 1 base, with 14 bases left in between. There are 14 residues in the CDR3. CDR3 in amino acids: CASSSLGLQETQYF. The CDR3 DNA reads as TGTGCCAGCTCCAGTTTGGGTCTCCAAGAGACCCAGTACTTC. Using reference TRBV2 and TRBJ2-5 for the parts outside the CDR3, the full variable domain is EPEVTQTPSHQVTQMGQEVILRCVPISNHLYFYWYRQILGQKVEFLVSFYNNEISEKSEIFDDQFSVERPDGSNFTLKIRSTKLEDSAMYFCASSSLGLQETQYFGPGTRLLVL.

This clonotype was observed at least ten times. The chain uses TRBV7-6 and TRBJ2-7; 7 bases map to TRBD1. CDR3 length: 14 residues. In germline, CDR1 is SGHVS, CDR2 FNYEAQ. Trimming cost V 5 bases and J 2 bases; bases outside gene matches: 6. The CDR3 DNA follows: TGTGCCAGCAGCGCACGGACAGGAGCCTACGAGCAGTACTTC. Its translation is CASSARTGAYEQYF.

This clonotype was counted at least ten times. The genes are TRBV10-3 and TRBJ1-2, with TRBD1 as a possible D gene (5 bases). V gave up 3 bases and J gave up 6 bases, with 11 bases separating them. There are 13 residues in the CDR3. CDR1 is ENHRY and CDR2 is SYGVKD in the germline V gene. The CDR3 loop is CAISEADRDGYTF. CDR3 sequence (DNA): TGTGCCATCAGTGAAGCCGACAGAGATGGCTACACCTTC.

J is TRBJ2-3 and V is TRBV19, with D uncertain. Germline-derived CDR1 and CDR2 are LNHDA and SQIVND (reference sequence). The germline V and J ends were trimmed by 0 bases and 2 bases, with 9 bases remaining between them. This CDR3 has 15 residues. As DNA, the CDR3 is TGTGCCAGTAGTATAGAGAACGGTTTCACAGATACGCAGTATTTT. Translated, it gives CASSIENGFTDTQYF.

At least ten counts were recorded for this clonotype. V is TRBV7-2 and J is TRBJ2-3; D not resolved. CDR1 and CDR2 from the germline V gene are SGHTA and FQGNSA. V was shortened by 2 bases and J by 6 bases, with 9 bases between the two germline ends. The CDR3 length is 13 residues. The CDR3 sequence: CASSLTTGDTQYF. CDR3 nucleotides: TGTGCCAGCAGCTTAACGACTGGGGATACGCAGTATTTT.

In the case of this clonotype: A clone one base away is much larger, so this may be a read error. The gene calls are TRBV12-5 and TRBJ2-3; 7 bases map to TRBD2. The germline V gene has CDR1 LGHNT and CDR2 FRNRAP. The J segment lost 3 bases and the V segment lost 8 bases, leaving 11 bases of the junction unmatched. The CDR3 sequence is 15 residues long. DNA for the CDR3: TGTGCTAGTACACCCATATCGGGAGGAACAGATACGCAGTATTTT. Protein product: CASTPISGGTDTQYF.

This clonotype was detected once. CDR3: CASSLTGPHYEQYF. The CDR3, as DNA: TGTGCCAGCAGTTTGACGGGGCCGCACTACGAGCAGTACTTC. The V call is TRBV12-3 or TRBV12-4, the J call TRBJ2-7; D tentatively reads TRBD1 or TRBD2 (5 bases each). V was shortened by 3 bases and J by 3 bases, with 12 bases between the two germline ends. CDR3 length: 14 amino acids.

The sample holds a few counts of this clonotype. The chain joins TRBV4-2 to TRBJ2-7; tentative D call: TRBD2 (5 bases). Germline values: CDR1 LGHNA, CDR2 YNFKEQ. The CDR3 length is 17 residues. Trimming took off 2 bases at V and 3 bases at J, with 20 bases between the two ends. The CDR3: CASSQMHSVAGGYEQYF. As DNA, the CDR3 is TGTGCCAGCAGCCAAATGCACAGTGTAGCTGGAGGCTACGAGCAGTACTTC.

This clonotype has at least ten counts. The chain combines TRBV29-1 with TRBJ2-7, with no clear D. The CDR3 is made up of 11 amino acids. Germline V gene sequence: CDR1 SQVTM, CDR2 ANQGSEA. V was trimmed by 5 bases and J by 1 base, leaving 6 bases between them. The CDR3 sequence: CSVMGSYEQYF. The DNA for the CDR3 is TGCAGCGTTATGGGATCCTACGAGCAGTACTTC.

This clonotype has ten or more counts. CDR3 sequence: CASSLSGIGQPQHF. The CDR3 DNA is TGTGCCAGCAGCTTATCAGGGATCGGGCAGCCCCAGCATTTT. The chain uses TRBV7-9 and TRBJ1-5; perhaps TRBD1 as D (5 bases). V lost 2 bases, J lost 7 bases, and 12 bases lay in between. The CDR3 has 14 amino acids. From germline, CDR1 is SEHNR and CDR2 FQNEAQ (reference sequence).

In this sample, this clonotype turned up many times. The CDR3 region has the DNA TGCAGTGCTAGAGATTTTTCTGATTCGGCGGAGACCCAGTACTTC. This sequence encodes CSARDFSDSAETQYF. This rearrangement joins TRBV20-1 to TRBJ2-5; no firm D call. Trimming shortened V by 0 bases and J by 5 bases, and 16 bases separated the two germline ends. CDR3 length: 15 residues. CDR1 and CDR2 from the germline V gene are DFQATT and SNEGSKA (reference sequence).

This clonotype occurred many times. The chain recombines TRBV7-9 with TRBJ2-1; possibly TRBD2 for D (5 bases). The V and J ends lost 2 bases and 5 bases respectively, with 19 bases between them. This CDR3 has 17 residues. Germline V gene sequence: CDR1 SEHNR, CDR2 FQNEAQ (reference sequence). The CDR3 region is CASSLKLGGWKNNEQFF. The CDR3 DNA reads TGTGCCAGCAGCTTAAAACTTGGCGGGTGGAAGAACAATGAGCAGTTCTTC.

The genes are TRBV29-1 and TRBJ2-7, with 7 positions matching TRBD1. There are 11 residues in the CDR3. The V segment lost 7 bases and the J segment 2 bases; nucleotides outside the gene matches: 2. Germline V gene lookup returns CDR1 SQVTM and CDR2 ANQGSEA. The DNA for the CDR3 is TGCAGCGCGACAGGGACCTACGAGCAGTACTTC. Translating gives CSATGTYEQYF.

About this clonotype itself: The CDR3 does not end in the conserved phenylalanine or tryptophan, so this is likely a read error. This chain links TRBV5-4 with TRBJ2-5; D tentatively fits TRBD1 or TRBD2 (5 bases each). The V gene's germline CDR1 is SGHNT and CDR2 YYREEE (reference sequence). This CDR3 spans 13 amino acids. Trimming removed 3 bases from V and 5 bases from J, with 11 bases in between. Here the CDR3 reads CASSSTAEETQYL. CDR3 nucleotides: TGTGCCAGCAGCTCGACAGCGGAGGAGACCCAGTACTTA.

Ten or more counts support this clonotype. The genes are TRBV7-2 and TRBJ2-7; 8 bases are shared with TRBD2. The CDR3 extends over 16 amino acids. Germline lookup yields CDR1 SGHTA and CDR2 FQGNSA. V lost 4 bases, J lost 2 bases, and 10 bases stayed unmatched. This chain's CDR3 is CASSYQGTRGTYEQYF. For the CDR3, the DNA is TGTGCCAGCAGCTACCAGGGGACTAGAGGGACCTACGAGCAGTACTTC.

Comment on this clonotype: Given a much more abundant clone one base away, this may be a read error. The chain recombines TRBV6-1 with TRBJ2-5, with D perhaps matching TRBD2 (5 bases). The CDR3 is 13 residues long. Germline assignment: CDR1 MNHNS and CDR2 SASEGT. The chain's CDR3 is CAISVFGGETKYF. DNA of the CDR3: TGTGCCATCAGTGTTTTCGGAGGAGAGACCAAGTACTTC.

Turning to this clonotype: It may be a read error: a sequence one base away is much more abundant. V usage is TRBV4-1 and J usage is TRBJ2-7; 10 nucleotides align to TRBD2. CDR1 is MGHRA and CDR2 is YSYEKL in the germline V gene. Losses at the gene ends were 0 bases for V and 2 bases for J; bases not matched to a gene: 4. The CDR3 length is 16 residues. As DNA, the CDR3 is TGCGCCAGCAGCCAAGAGGCAGCGGGAGGGACCTACGAGCAGTACTTC. This codes for CASSQEAAGGTYEQYF.

This clonotype was picked up many times. The gene calls are TRBV6-1 and TRBJ2-7; D uncertain. Trimming left V 5 bases short and J 1 base short, with 12 bases between. This CDR3 is built from 14 residues. CDR1 is MNHNS and CDR2 is SASEGT in the germline V gene. CDR3 amino acids: CASSQVPQSYEQYF. For the CDR3, the DNA is TGTGCCAGCAGTCAGGTACCCCAATCCTACGAGCAGTACTTC.

This clonotype was found many times. The chain carries TRBV4-1 and TRBJ1-1, with D perhaps TRBD1 (6 bases). Per germline, CDR1 MGHRA and CDR2 YSYEKL. The CDR3 is 14 amino acids. Trimming left V 4 bases short and J 2 bases short, with 11 bases between. CDR3 nucleotides: TGCGCCAGCAGCCCGGCGGGGGCTAACACTGAAGCTTTCTTT. This sequence encodes CASSPAGANTEAFF.

This clonotype has a count of ten or more. The chain uses TRBV28 and TRBJ2-5; no firm D call. The ends were cut back, 1 base at V and 4 bases at J, with 13 bases in the middle. This CDR3 spans 15 amino acids. In germline, CDR1 is MDHEN, CDR2 SYDVKM. CDR3: CASSLSRVQRETQYF. CDR3 DNA: TGTGCCAGCAGTTTATCTCGAGTGCAGCGAGAGACCCAGTACTTC.

This clonotype was seen only once. This may be a read error: a much more frequent sequence differs by one nucleotide. The V and J genes are TRBV4-1 and TRBJ2-1; TRBD2 might be the D (6 bases). Trimming stripped 6 bases from V and 9 bases from J, with 18 bases between. Germline assignment: CDR1 MGHRA and CDR2 YSYEKL. The CDR3 consists of 14 residues. The CDR3: CASRQEGLPGEQFF. CDR3 coding DNA: TGCGCCAGCAGGCAGGAGGGCCTTCCGGGTGAGCAGTTCTTC.

This chain uses TRBV9 with TRBJ1-1; the D is unclear. The germline V gene has CDR1 SGDLS and CDR2 YYNGEE. This CDR3 is 15 amino acids long. Trimming took 0 bases from V and 5 from J, leaving 14 bases between them. In DNA, the CDR3 is TGTGCCAGCAGCGTAGGGGAAGGGAGTGGGACTGAAGCTTTCTTT. Protein: CASSVGEGSGTEAFF.

Note on this clonotype: A read error may account for a junction end that differs from germline. The V gene is TRBV11-2, the J gene TRBJ2-3; a possible D gene is TRBD2 (5 bases). The length of the CDR3 is 14 residues. The germline V gene has CDR1 SGHAT and CDR2 FQNNGV. CDR3 nucleotide sequence: TGTGCCAGCAGCCCCATCCGGGGAACAGATGCGCAGTATTTT. Its translation: CASSPIRGTDAQYF.

This clonotype has ten or more counts. This chain links TRBV10-3 with TRBJ2-3, with 11 bases fitting TRBD2. V shed 5 bases and J 4 bases; nucleotides not matched to a gene: 2. The CDR3 is 14 amino acids. Germline assignment: CDR1 ENHRY and CDR2 SYGVKD. The CDR3 DNA is TGTGCCATCAGTATACTAGCGGGGGCAGATACGCAGTATTTT. It codes for CAISILAGADTQYF.

Concerning this clonotype itself: Germline and junction disagree at one end, which may indicate a read error. This chain uses TRBV6-1 with TRBJ1-5, with D unclear. CDR3 length equals 15 residues. Germline lookup yields CDR1 MNHNS and CDR2 SASEGT. CDR3 DNA sequence: TGCGCCAGCAGTACCCAGTGGATCGGCAATCAGCCCCAGCATTTT. This encodes CASSTQWIGNQPQHF.

This clonotype was recorded many times. The CDR3 DNA sequence: TGCAGTGCTGCCCGGACTAGCGGGAGGAGGGGGACAGATACGCAGTATTTT. Translated: CSAARTSGRRGTDTQYF. The genes are TRBV20-1 and TRBJ2-3, with 14 positions matching TRBD2. The CDR3 consists of 17 residues. From germline, CDR1 is DFQATT and CDR2 SNEGSKA (reference sequence). The J segment lost 3 bases and the V segment lost 5 bases, leaving 10 bases of the junction unmatched.

The V call is TRBV6-6, the J call TRBJ2-1, with TRBD2 matching 9 bases. Trimming removed 5 bases from V and 6 bases from J; junction bases left unmatched: 8. CDR1 is MNHNY and CDR2 is SVGAGI in the germline V gene (reference sequence). CDR3 length: 15 residues. CDR3 in amino acids: CASSPASGAINEQFF. The CDR3 region has the DNA TGTGCCAGCAGTCCCGCTAGCGGGGCCATCAATGAGCAGTTCTTC.

In its sample, this clonotype was seen a few times. This clone may be a read error of a much larger clone one base away. This likely comes from a read error, as the CDR3 has no conserved phenylalanine or tryptophan at its end. The DNA of the CDR3 is TGTGCCAGCAGCTTAAGGGACACATCCTACGAGCAGTACTCC. Translated, it gives CASSLRDTSYEQYS. V usage is TRBV7-6 and J usage is TRBJ2-7; possibly TRBD1 for D (6 bases). This CDR3 comprises 14 residues. The germline CDR1 and CDR2 sequences are SGHVS and FNYEAQ. V shed 2 bases and J shed 1 base, with 9 bases lying between them.

Concerning this clonotype: A much larger clone differs from this one at a single base, so this may be a read error. This rearrangement joins TRBV5-1 to TRBJ2-7, with 10 bases identical to TRBD2. This CDR3 is 16 amino acids long. V gave up 4 bases and J gave up 7 bases; unmatched junction bases: 14. Germline V gene data show CDR1 as SGHRS and CDR2 as YFSETQ. CDR3 region: CASSPSGRPIYNEQYF. The CDR3 DNA is TGCGCCAGCAGCCCTAGCGGGAGACCGATCTACAATGAGCAGTACTTC.

At least ten counts were recorded for this clonotype. This rearrangement joins TRBV7-9 to TRBJ1-1; the D is unclear. V lost 1 base and J lost 4, with 4 bases in between. CDR1 is SEHNR, CDR2 FQNEAQ, per germline (reference sequence). This CDR3 contains 12 residues. CDR3 coding DNA: TGTGCCAGCAGCTTAGATGTCACTGAAGCTTTCTTT. The encoded protein is CASSLDVTEAFF.